This TCR beta chain was found in a study of T cells in localized non-small cell lung cancer. A word on this clone: Antigen: not known.

Trimming pared 0 bases from V and 0 bases from J, leaving 7 bases between. The CDR3 is 16 amino acids. Germline-derived CDR1 and CDR2 are SGHRS and YFSETQ. Study conclusions and caveats: Adjacent lung exhibited a median of approximately 50 among the 100 most abundant tumor clones. Uninvolved nearby lung showed the greatest T cell clonality, exceeding that found in tumor. With higher T cell density in blood came longer overall survival.

Only in-frame clones appear in the TCRdb table, and some are missing; sequencing was by immunoSEQ multiplex PCR. Here the sample spans over 30,000 clones, around 87% being singletons. The chain links TRBV5-1 to TRBJ1-6; no firm D call. Here the sequenced sample was peripheral blood mononuclear cells, taken before any cancer treatment. The origin of this receptor is a man aged 35 to 69 with stage III lung adenocarcinoma. CDR3 sequence: CASSLEAFSYNSPLHF. The CDR3, as DNA: TGCGCCAGCAGCTTGGAGGCTTTCTCCTATAATTCACCCCTCCACTTT.